This T cell receptor beta chain came from a study of regulatory T cells in long-lasting Graves disease. Arm-PCR with iRepertoire HTBI primers amplified the CDR3 regions for these TCR beta libraries. TCRdb itself ran the multiplex PCR reads through MiXCR, one entry per CDR3 protein. The sample holds about 430,000 distinct CDR3 sequences, around a fifth seen once. In its sample, this clonotype was seen many times. Trimming removed 6 bases from V and 6 bases from J, with 17 bases in between. This CDR3 is built from 15 residues. Germline V gene sequence: CDR1 WNHNN, CDR2 SYGVQD (reference sequence). Specified time point: persistent/refractory GD, antithyroid drugs over 5 years with positive TRAb. PBMC RNA was the source of the TCR library.

This receptor was identified in a female donor with Graves disease. The material was peripheral blood mononuclear cells (PBMCs), obtained when the disease was refractory, from a patient treated with antithyroid drugs. This chain joins TRBV10-1 and TRBJ2-2; perhaps TRBD2 as D (6 bases). In nucleotides, the CDR3 is TGCGCCAGCAGCCCTGGGAGGTTACGACCCGGGGAGCTGTTTTTT. It encodes CASSPGRLRPGELFF.